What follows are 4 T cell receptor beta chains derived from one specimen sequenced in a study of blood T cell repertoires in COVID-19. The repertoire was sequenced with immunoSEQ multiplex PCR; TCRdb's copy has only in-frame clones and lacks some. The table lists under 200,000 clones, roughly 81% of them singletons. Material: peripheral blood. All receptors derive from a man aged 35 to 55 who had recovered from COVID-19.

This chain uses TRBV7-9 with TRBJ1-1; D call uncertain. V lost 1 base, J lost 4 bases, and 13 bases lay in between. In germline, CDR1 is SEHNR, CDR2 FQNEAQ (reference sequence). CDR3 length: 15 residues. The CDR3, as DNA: TGTGCCAGCAGCTTAGAATCACGGCTAGCCACTGAAGCTTTCTTT. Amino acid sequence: CASSLESRLATEAFF.

CDR3 protein: CASSLKTRGWRFYEQYF. For the CDR3, the DNA is TGTGCCAGCAGCTTAAAAACCCGAGGGTGGCGTTTCTACGAGCAGTACTTC. The chain carries TRBV7-3 and TRBJ2-7; tentative D call: TRBD2 (5 bases). Germline CDR1 and CDR2: SGHTA and FQGTGA. There are 17 residues in the CDR3. Trimming stripped 1 base from V and 3 bases from J, with 19 bases between.

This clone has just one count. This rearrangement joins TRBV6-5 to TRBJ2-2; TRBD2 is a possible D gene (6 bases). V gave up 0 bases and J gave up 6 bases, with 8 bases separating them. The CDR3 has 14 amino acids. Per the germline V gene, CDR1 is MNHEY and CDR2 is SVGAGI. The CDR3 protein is CASSYSSGSGELFF. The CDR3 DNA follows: TGTGCCAGCAGTTACTCTAGCGGCTCCGGGGAGCTGTTTTTT.

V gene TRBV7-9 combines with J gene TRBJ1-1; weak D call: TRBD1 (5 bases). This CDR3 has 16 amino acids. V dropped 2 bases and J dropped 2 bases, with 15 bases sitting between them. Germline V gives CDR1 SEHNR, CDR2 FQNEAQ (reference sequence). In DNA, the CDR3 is TGTGCCAGCAGCTTATATGGGGCCGGAACTAACACTGAAGCTTTCTTT. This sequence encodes CASSLYGAGTNTEAFF.